These T cell receptor beta chains were read from a single sample in a study of regulatory T cells in long-lasting Graves disease. TCRdb used MiXCR to reprocess the multiplex PCR reads, holding one entry per CDR3 protein. This table holds around 480,000 distinct CDR3 sequences, around 16% found once. These records were also assigned to another study, of T cells in Graves' hyperthyroidism and ophthalmopathy.

The starting material was peripheral blood mononuclear cells (PBMCs), obtained at new diagnosis, from a patient treated with antithyroid drugs. Receptors were obtained from a woman aged 35-60 years with Graves disease. Each CDR3 is given with its conserved first and last residue. The D gene is left open where the match is weak. The size entry is marked missing in some rows and otherwise reads once, few, many or a size class.

d_gene: TRBD1
abundance: -
j_gene: TRBJ1-6
v_gene: TRBV24-1
CDR3aa: CATRDRIVFASYNSPLHF
CDR3nt: TGTGCCACCAGGGACAGGATAGTCTTCGCCTCCTATAATTCACCCCTCCACTTT

d_gene: -
abundance: few
j_gene: TRBJ1-6
v_gene: TRBV3-1
CDR3aa: CASSQGASIDSPLHF
CDR3nt: TGTGCCAGCAGCCAAGGGGCTTCTATTGATTCACCCCTCCACTTT

d_gene: -
abundance: few
j_gene: TRBJ2-7
v_gene: TRBV7-2
CDR3aa: CASAYREGEQYF
CDR3nt: TGTGCCAGCGCCTACAGAGAAGGCGAGCAGTACTTC

d_gene: TRBD1
abundance: many
j_gene: TRBJ1-5
v_gene: TRBV6-5
CDR3aa: CASSSRDRGYQPQHF
CDR3nt: TGTGCCAGCAGTTCCCGGGACAGGGGCTATCAGCCCCAGCATTTT

d_gene: TRBD1
abundance: -
j_gene: TRBJ2-1
v_gene: TRBV5-1
CDR3aa: CASTSGQALNEQFF
CDR3nt: TGCGCCAGCACCTCGGGACAGGCTCTTAATGAGCAGTTCTTC

d_gene: TRBD2
abundance: -
j_gene: TRBJ2-1
v_gene: TRBV12-5
CDR3aa: CASRQGTSGTYNEQFF
CDR3nt: TGTGCCAGCAGACAAGGGACTAGCGGGACCTACAATGAGCAGTTCTTC

d_gene: -
abundance: few
j_gene: TRBJ2-1
v_gene: TRBV20-1
CDR3aa: CSARESSHNEQFF
CDR3nt: TGCAGTGCTAGAGAGTCGTCCCACAATGAGCAGTTCTTC

d_gene: -
abundance: few
j_gene: TRBJ1-3
v_gene: TRBV20-1
CDR3aa: CSALHWTLYSGNTMYF
CDR3nt: TGCAGTGCTTTACACTGGACACTTTACTCTGGAAACACCATGTATTTT

d_gene: TRBD2
abundance: few
j_gene: TRBJ2-1
v_gene: TRBV6-1
CDR3aa: CASIGLAGGPNEQFF
CDR3nt: TGTGCCAGCATCGGACTAGCGGGGGGGCCCAATGAGCAGTTCTTC

d_gene: -
abundance: many
j_gene: TRBJ2-7
v_gene: TRBV5-1
CDR3aa: CASSPGTLSYEQYF
CDR3nt: TGCGCCAGCAGCCCCGGGACACTCTCCTACGAGCAGTACTTC

d_gene: -
abundance: -
j_gene: TRBJ1-3
v_gene: TRBV6-2/TRBV6-3
CDR3aa: CASRAFSGNTIYF
CDR3nt: TGTGCCAGCAGGGCGTTCTCTGGAAACACCATATATTTT

d_gene: -
abundance: many
j_gene: TRBJ2-4
v_gene: TRBV11-2
CDR3aa: CASSQLRGVGVNIQYF
CDR3nt: TGTGCCAGCAGCCAACTCAGGGGAGTGGGGGTGAACATTCAGTACTTC

d_gene: TRBD1
abundance: many
j_gene: TRBJ1-5
v_gene: TRBV12-3/TRBV12-4
CDR3aa: CASSLAGGVQPQHF
CDR3nt: TGTGCCAGCAGTTTGGCAGGGGGAGTTCAGCCCCAGCATTTT

d_gene: -
abundance: many
j_gene: TRBJ2-2
v_gene: TRBV11-1
CDR3aa: CASSQDWGELFF
CDR3nt: TGTGCCAGCAGCCAAGACTGGGGGGAGCTGTTTTTT

d_gene: -
abundance: few
j_gene: TRBJ1-2
v_gene: TRBV7-2
CDR3aa: CASSLPGRQYGYTF
CDR3nt: TGTGCCAGCAGCTTACCAGGCCGACAGTATGGCTACACCTTC

d_gene: -
abundance: many
j_gene: TRBJ1-1
v_gene: TRBV19
CDR3aa: CASSIGTVTNTEAFF
CDR3nt: TGTGCCAGTAGTATCGGGACGGTCACAAACACTGAAGCTTTCTTT

d_gene: TRBD2
abundance: many
j_gene: TRBJ2-7
v_gene: TRBV11-2
CDR3aa: CASSPPGGAGAYEQYF
CDR3nt: TGTGCCAGCAGCCCCCCCGGTGGGGCGGGGGCCTACGAGCAGTACTTC

d_gene: -
abundance: -
j_gene: TRBJ2-7
v_gene: TRBV5-1
CDR3aa: CASSLEGAAYEQYF
CDR3nt: TGCGCCAGCAGCTTGGAAGGGGCGGCCTACGAGCAGTACTTC

d_gene: TRBD2
abundance: many
j_gene: TRBJ2-1
v_gene: TRBV11-3
CDR3aa: CASSSGTSGTYNEQFF
CDR3nt: TGTGCCAGCAGCTCGGGGACTAGCGGGACGTACAATGAGCAGTTCTTC

d_gene: -
abundance: -
j_gene: TRBJ2-1
v_gene: TRBV14
CDR3aa: CASSQSGQKYGEQFF
CDR3nt: TGTGCCAGCAGCCAAAGCGGACAAAAATACGGTGAGCAGTTCTTC

d_gene: -
abundance: many
j_gene: TRBJ1-4
v_gene: TRBV15
CDR3aa: CATSRDLVGGRGGPTNEKLFF
CDR3nt: TGTGCCACCAGCAGAGATCTGGTTGGGGGACGAGGGGGACCAACTAATGAAAAACTGTTTTTT

d_gene: TRBD2
abundance: many
j_gene: TRBJ2-4
v_gene: TRBV6-1
CDR3aa: CASSTTGGLANIQYF
CDR3nt: TGTGCCAGCAGTACAACGGGGGGACTAGCGAACATTCAGTACTTC

d_gene: -
abundance: few
j_gene: TRBJ1-1
v_gene: TRBV19
CDR3aa: CTSTLTLNTEAFF
CDR3nt: TGTACCAGTACGCTTACCCTGAACACTGAAGCTTTCTTT

d_gene: -
abundance: -
j_gene: TRBJ1-1
v_gene: TRBV6-1
CDR3aa: CASSGTMSTEAFF
CDR3nt: TGTGCCAGCAGTGGGACTATGAGCACTGAAGCTTTCTTT

d_gene: -
abundance: many
j_gene: TRBJ1-6
v_gene: TRBV27
CDR3aa: CASSPLALTPGSNSPLHF
CDR3nt: TGTGCCAGCAGTCCCCTTGCCCTTACGCCGGGAAGTAATTCACCCCTCCACTTT

d_gene: TRBD1
abundance: many
j_gene: TRBJ2-7
v_gene: TRBV6-1
CDR3aa: CASSAPGQGVYEQYF
CDR3nt: TGTGCCAGCAGCGCACCGGGACAGGGCGTTTACGAGCAGTACTTC

d_gene: -
abundance: -
j_gene: TRBJ1-1
v_gene: TRBV3-1
CDR3aa: CASGQVEGNTEAFF
CDR3nt: TGTGCCAGCGGCCAAGTGGAGGGGAACACTGAAGCTTTCTTT

d_gene: -
abundance: -
j_gene: TRBJ2-5
v_gene: TRBV7-9
CDR3aa: CASSFAQFQETQYF
CDR3nt: TGTGCCAGCAGCTTTGCGCAGTTTCAAGAGACCCAGTACTTC

d_gene: -
abundance: few
j_gene: TRBJ1-2
v_gene: TRBV6-2/TRBV6-3
CDR3aa: CASSYSDAVGYTF
CDR3nt: TGTGCCAGCAGTTACTCGGACGCCGTTGGCTACACCTTC

d_gene: -
abundance: -
j_gene: TRBJ1-2
v_gene: TRBV6-2/TRBV6-3
CDR3aa: CASNKGGYGYTF
CDR3nt: TGTGCCAGCAACAAGGGAGGCTATGGCTACACCTTC

d_gene: -
abundance: -
j_gene: TRBJ2-4
v_gene: TRBV2
CDR3aa: CASSASVRTGRDIQYF
CDR3nt: TGTGCCAGCAGTGCCAGCGTGAGGACAGGGAGGGACATTCAGTACTTC

d_gene: -
abundance: many
j_gene: TRBJ1-1
v_gene: TRBV12-3/TRBV12-4
CDR3aa: CASNPQTGTLNTEAFF
CDR3nt: TGTGCCAGCAACCCCCAAACGGGGACACTCAACACTGAAGCTTTCTTT

d_gene: TRBD2
abundance: -
j_gene: TRBJ2-2
v_gene: TRBV5-5
CDR3aa: CASSLYSSGITGELFF
CDR3nt: TGTGCCAGCAGCTTGTATTCTAGCGGTATCACCGGGGAGCTGTTTTTT

d_gene: TRBD1
abundance: many
j_gene: TRBJ1-2
v_gene: TRBV12-3/TRBV12-4
CDR3aa: CASTQDRASTVGYGYTF
CDR3nt: TGTGCCAGCACCCAGGACAGGGCAAGCACCGTAGGCTATGGCTACACCTTC

d_gene: -
abundance: many
j_gene: TRBJ2-1
v_gene: TRBV3-1
CDR3aa: CASSRESPYNEQFF
CDR3nt: TGTGCCAGCTCCAGGGAGTCCCCTTACAATGAGCAGTTCTTC

d_gene: -
abundance: many
j_gene: TRBJ2-5
v_gene: TRBV11-3
CDR3aa: CASSLGVDRSVETQYF
CDR3nt: TGTGCCAGCAGCTTAGGTGTGGACCGATCCGTAGAGACCCAGTACTTC

d_gene: -
abundance: many
j_gene: TRBJ1-6
v_gene: TRBV19
CDR3aa: CASTAGGPYNSPLHF
CDR3nt: TGTGCCAGTACCGCGGGAGGGCCGTATAATTCACCCCTCCACTTT

d_gene: -
abundance: many
j_gene: TRBJ1-1
v_gene: TRBV6-1
CDR3aa: CASSGGPGEAFF
CDR3nt: TGTGCCAGCAGTGGGGGGCCTGGTGAAGCTTTCTTT